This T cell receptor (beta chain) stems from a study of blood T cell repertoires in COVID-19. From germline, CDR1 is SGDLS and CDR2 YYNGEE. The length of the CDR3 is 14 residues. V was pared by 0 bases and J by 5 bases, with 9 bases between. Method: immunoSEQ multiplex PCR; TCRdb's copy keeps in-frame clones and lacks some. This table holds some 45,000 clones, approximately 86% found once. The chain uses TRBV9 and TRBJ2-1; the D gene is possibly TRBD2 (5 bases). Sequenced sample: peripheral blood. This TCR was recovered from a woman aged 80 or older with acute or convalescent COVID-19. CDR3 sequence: CASSVAPSNNEQFF. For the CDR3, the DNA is TGTGCCAGCAGCGTAGCCCCTAGCAACAATGAGCAGTTCTTC. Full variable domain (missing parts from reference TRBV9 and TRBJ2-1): DSGVTQTPKHLITATGQRVTLRCSPRSGDLSVYWYQQSLDQGLQFLIQYYNGEERAKGNILERFSAQQFPDLHSELNLSSLELGDSALYFCASSVAPSNNEQFFGPGTRLTVL.